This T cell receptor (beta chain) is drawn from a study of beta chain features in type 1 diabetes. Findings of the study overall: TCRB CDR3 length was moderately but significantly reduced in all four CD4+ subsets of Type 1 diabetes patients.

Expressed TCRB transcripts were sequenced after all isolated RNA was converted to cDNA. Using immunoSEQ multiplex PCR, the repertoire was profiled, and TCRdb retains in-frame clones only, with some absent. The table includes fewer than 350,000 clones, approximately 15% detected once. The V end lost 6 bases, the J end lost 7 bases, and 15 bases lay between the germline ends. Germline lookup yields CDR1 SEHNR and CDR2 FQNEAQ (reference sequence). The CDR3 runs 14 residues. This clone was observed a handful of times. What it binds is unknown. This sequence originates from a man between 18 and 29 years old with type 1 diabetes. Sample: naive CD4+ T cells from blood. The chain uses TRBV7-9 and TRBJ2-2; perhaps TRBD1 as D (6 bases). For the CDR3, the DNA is TGTGCCAGCAGGTTCACAGGGTCCGGCGGGGAGCTGTTTTTT. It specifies CASRFTGSGGELFF.